This T cell receptor (beta chain) was documented in a study of neurological immune-mediated disorders. Findings of the study overall: The study found the most TCR clonal expansion in HTLV-1-associated myelopathy and the least in multiple sclerosis, below healthy controls.

Noted time point: longitudinal time-point 3. The healthy controls volunteered at a blood bank in Maryland, USA. The cDNA came from 5'RACE with 10-nucleotide random UMIs. Each sequencing run yielded over 160 million TCR-beta sequences from 15-18 subjects. Each CDR3 protein is one row after TCRdb ran MiXCR on the 5' RACE reads. Altogether about 49,000 distinct CDR3 sequences are present, 8% to 9% being singletons, with the ten largest covering 1.9%. The germline CDR1 and CDR2 sequences are MNHEY and SVGEGT. The ends were cut back, 0 bases at V and 5 bases at J, with 8 bases in the middle. The CDR3 sequence is 13 residues long. This clonotype was seen many times. The antigen is unknown.

The sequence came from a woman in her thirties or forties in good health. Sequenced sample: PBMCs. J is TRBJ2-7 and V is TRBV6-2 or TRBV6-3, with D perhaps given as TRBD1 or TRBD2 (5 bases each). The CDR3 here is CASSYSRGHEQYF. CDR3 nucleotides: TGTGCCAGCAGTTACTCGAGGGGACACGAGCAGTACTTC.